This TCR beta chain was identified during a study of shared clonotypes between healthy human individuals. As for the study in general: CD4 naive and CD4 memory each took three plates per donor, while CD8 naive took two and CD8 memory one. Study-wide results and limits: When compared with the clonotypes that were shared by all four sorted-subset donors, the non-shared clonotypes turned out to have lower generation probabilities.

Only in-frame clones appear in the TCRdb table, and some are missing; sequencing was by immunoSEQ multiplex PCR. The repertoire holds 2.5 million or so clones, approximately 92% seen once, with about 0.13% in the top ten. Germline CDR1 reads MGHRA; CDR2 reads YSYEKL. Unmatched junction bases numbered 6, after V lost 1 base and J lost 0 bases. This CDR3 comprises 17 residues. On this clone: The antigen remains unidentified.

V gene TRBV4-1 combines with J gene TRBJ2-1; 7 bases agree with TRBD2. Sequencing used naive CD4+ T cells sorted from blood. Subset here: CD45RA+ positively selected. This TCR was recovered from a man in his late teens or twenties in good health. In nucleotides, the CDR3 is TGCGCCAGCAGCCAAGTTCGGGCGGGAGTCTCCTACAATGAGCAGTTCTTC. Its protein product is CASSQVRAGVSYNEQFF.